This T cell receptor beta chain is drawn from a study of cytotoxic CD8 clonotypes in ibrutinib-treated CLL. Overall study: Partial responders around 24, complete 2; roughly 12 progressed and some 14 stayed in remission by median about 5.5 years. Study-level findings and limits: The study found public clonotypes uncommon, contracting or stable on treatment. At ibrutinib response, clonality increased, and at progression it declined back toward baseline.

As concerns this clone: Antigen specificity is unknown.

With 4 bases removed from V and 5 bases from J, the gap between germline ends came to 15 bases. Germline V lookup: CDR1 MGHRA, CDR2 YSYEKL. CDR3 size: 15 residues. The planned depth of sequencing spanned 1 in 200,000 to 1 in 1 million T cells. Here immunoSEQ multiplex PCR was the method, and the copy in TCRdb shows in-frame clones only, minus some. The sample consists of 140,000 to 150,000 clones, about 78% of them appearing once. This receptor was obtained from a human donor with chronic lymphocytic leukemia. This specimen consisted of PBMCs, obtained after 24 months of ibrutinib treatment. The J gene is TRBJ2-1, the V gene TRBV4-1; a possible D gene is TRBD1 (6 bases). CDR3 region: CASSRDRTPHNEQFF. CDR3 nucleotide sequence: TGCGCCAGCAGCCGAGACAGGACCCCCCACAATGAGCAGTTCTTC.